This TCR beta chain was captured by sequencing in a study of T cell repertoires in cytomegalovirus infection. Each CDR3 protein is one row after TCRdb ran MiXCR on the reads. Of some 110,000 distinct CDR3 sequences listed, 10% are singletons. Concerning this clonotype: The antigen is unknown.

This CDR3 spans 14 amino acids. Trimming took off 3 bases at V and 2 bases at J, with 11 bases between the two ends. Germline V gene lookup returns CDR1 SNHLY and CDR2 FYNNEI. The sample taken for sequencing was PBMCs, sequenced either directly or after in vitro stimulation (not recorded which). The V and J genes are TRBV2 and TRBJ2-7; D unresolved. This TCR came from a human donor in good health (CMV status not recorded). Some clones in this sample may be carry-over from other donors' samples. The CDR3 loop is CASSDRTIAYEQYF. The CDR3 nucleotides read TGTGCCAGCAGTGATCGTACAATAGCCTACGAGCAGTACTTC. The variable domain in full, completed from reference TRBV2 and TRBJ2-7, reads EPEVTQTPSHQVTQMGQEVILRCVPISNHLYFYWYRQILGQKVEFLVSFYNNEISEKSEIFDDQFSVERPDGSNFTLKIRSTKLEDSAMYFCASSDRTIAYEQYFGPGTRLTVT.